This entry describes one TCR beta chain. Its specific antigen is unknown. Base qualities are not at hand, and no much larger clone is one base apart. The data originate from a study of cytomegalovirus exposure and HLA in healthy donors listed by TCRdb under 2017. Describing the broader study: A later analysis indicated that the 90 to 150 validation repertoires were generated on the platform also employed for the approximately 700 repertoires of the first cohort. The aim of the study was to test whether cataloging public T cell receptors could identify signatures of past pathogen exposure. Along with the roughly 700-subject first cohort, a separate validation cohort of over a hundred different subjects was used. To predict cytomegalovirus infection status, the study combined high-throughput TCR immunosequencing, statistical association of individual TCRs with disease status, and machine learning.

Summary of the overall study and its limitations: Most TCR sequences were seen in very few donors, while some public TCRs were found in many individuals. In vitro tests confirmed that three of the cytomegalovirus-associated TCR beta chains recognize cytomegalovirus antigens. A later analysis found that TCRs clustered in the first cohort also tended to co-occur in the roughly 110 validation repertoires, with 94% of cluster scores above 0. A later analysis lacked HLA typing for the validation cohort, so it scored co-occurrence in that cohort across all 110 or so repertoires. The study listed 164 TCR beta chains as associated with cytomegalovirus. Cytomegalovirus status was reported to be diagnosed by the classifier with high specificity and sensitivity in both the original and validation cohorts. The authors suggested that the approach could potentially be generalized to other disease states and immunological phenotypes.

Preparation of the library involved the immunoSEQ multiplex PCR assay. The study's processing was this. To diagnose cytomegalovirus status from the catalog of TCR beta chain sequences, a statistical classification framework was built. Held by TCRdb, this immuneACCESS table contains in-frame sequences only and omits some clones. Under half of the omission traces to an unresolved V gene where checked; the cause of the rest is unknown. V and J calls and clone size are given by that table; D and trimming were obtained from the DNA. A total of about 240,000 clones appear in this sample, 75% to 90% of them only once. The top ten clones comprise over 0.95% of the sample. Looking up the germline V gene yields CDR1 MRHNA and CDR2 SNTAGT. The V and J ends are trimmed by 5 bases and 3 bases, leaving 11 bases between them. From its cysteine to its phenylalanine, the CDR3 spans 13 amino acids. The kept DNA is CDR3 alone, 39 bases in frame from the first base.

Separate from the roughly 700-subject first cohort, the validation cohort of over 90 subjects was the group to which the donors belonged. The TCR was taken from a woman aged 25 to 39 in good health and CMV-seropositive. Recombination linked TRBV6-4 to TRBJ2-7; a tentative D match to TRBD2 spans 6 bases. The material sequenced was PBMCs. The CDR3: CASSLRDGYEQYF. The DNA sequence is given as TGTGCCAGCAGTTTGCGGGACGGCTACGAGCAGTACTTC.